The next 7 T cell receptor beta chains were all read from a single sample in a study of CD8+ T cells in alopecia areata. RNA was isolated and reverse transcribed to cDNA, the sequencing template. Generated by immunoSEQ multiplex PCR, the TCRdb table keeps only in-frame clones and is missing some. The sample lists approximately 98,000 clones, under 65% seen once, with roughly 25% in the top ten. Sequenced material: NKG2D-low CD8+ T cells sorted from blood. The receptors were gathered from a human donor with alopecia areata.

This clone was counted once. This chain uses TRBV6-1 with TRBJ2-7; tentatively, D is TRBD1 or TRBD2 (5 bases each). V lost 6 bases to trimming and J lost 7 bases, with 19 bases between them. CDR1 is MNHNS and CDR2 is SASEGT in the germline V gene. The CDR3 is 14 residues long. The CDR3: CASSAGTIPWEQYF. CDR3 sequence (DNA): TGTGCCAGCAGCGCAGGGACCATTCCCTGGGAGCAGTACTTC.

CDR3 bases: TGTGCCAGCAGCCAAGAGACTAGCGGCGCCTACGAGCAGTACTTC. Translation: CASSQETSGAYEQYF. V usage is TRBV4-2 and J usage is TRBJ2-7; 9 bases align to TRBD2. The ends lost 0 bases at V and 2 bases at J; junction bases unmatched: 2. The CDR3 spans 15 residues. Germline lookup yields CDR1 LGHNA and CDR2 YNFKEQ.

The gene calls are TRBV6-1 and TRBJ1-2; possibly TRBD1 for D (5 bases). V was pared by 6 bases and J by 4 bases, with 12 bases between. The CDR3 is 13 amino acids. Germline CDR1 and CDR2: MNHNS and SASEGT. For the CDR3, the DNA is TGTGCCAGCAGGACAGAACTATCCTATGGCTACACCTTC. Residues: CASRTELSYGYTF.

The chain combines TRBV7-9 with TRBJ2-1, with 7 bases matching TRBD2. This CDR3 comprises 15 residues. Germline V gene sequence: CDR1 SEHNR, CDR2 FQNEAQ (reference sequence). Trimming took 2 bases from V and 6 from J; bases not matched to a gene: 7. The CDR3 DNA is TGTGCCAGCAGCTTACTTGCGGGAGCCCTCAATGAGCAGTTCTTC. Translation: CASSLLAGALNEQFF. The variable domain in full, completed from reference TRBV7-9 and TRBJ2-1, reads DTGVSQNPRHKITKRGQNVTFRCDPISEHNRLYWYRQTLGQGPEFLTYFQNEAQLEKSRLLSDRFSAERPKGSFSTLEIQRTEQGDSAMYLCASSLLAGALNEQFFGPGTRLTVL.

There are a few counts of this clone. This chain connects TRBV5-1 to TRBJ2-1; 9 bases are a match to TRBD2. J gave up 5 bases and V 4 bases, and 4 bases lay outside the gene matches. The germline V gene encodes CDR1 SGHRS and CDR2 YFSETQ. The CDR3 runs to 14 residues. The CDR3 protein is CASSDSGSNNEQFF. For the CDR3, the DNA is TGCGCCAGCAGCGATAGCGGGAGCAACAATGAGCAGTTCTTC.

The rearrangement joins TRBV28 to TRBJ2-7; D not resolved. The CDR3 is made up of 11 amino acids. V lost 6 bases and J 4 bases, leaving 7 bases between the germline ends. Per germline, CDR1 MDHEN and CDR2 SYDVKM. CDR3 region: CASSSMYEQYF. The DNA of the CDR3 is TGTGCCAGCAGCAGTATGTACGAGCAGTACTTC.

This clone turned up a few times. The chain combines TRBV2 with TRBJ2-7; 9 bases are shared with TRBD1. The germline V gene encodes CDR1 SNHLY and CDR2 FYNNEI. This CDR3 has 14 amino acids. V lost 4 bases, J lost 5 bases, and 6 bases stayed unmatched. The CDR3 region has the DNA TGTGCCAGCAGTGCACCGGGACAGGGTCACGAGCAGTACTTC. Protein sequence: CASSAPGQGHEQYF. Variable domain in full (rest from reference TRBV2 and TRBJ2-7): EPEVTQTPSHQVTQMGQEVILRCVPISNHLYFYWYRQILGQKVEFLVSFYNNEISEKSEIFDDQFSVERPDGSNFTLKIRSTKLEDSAMYFCASSAPGQGHEQYFGPGTRLTVT.